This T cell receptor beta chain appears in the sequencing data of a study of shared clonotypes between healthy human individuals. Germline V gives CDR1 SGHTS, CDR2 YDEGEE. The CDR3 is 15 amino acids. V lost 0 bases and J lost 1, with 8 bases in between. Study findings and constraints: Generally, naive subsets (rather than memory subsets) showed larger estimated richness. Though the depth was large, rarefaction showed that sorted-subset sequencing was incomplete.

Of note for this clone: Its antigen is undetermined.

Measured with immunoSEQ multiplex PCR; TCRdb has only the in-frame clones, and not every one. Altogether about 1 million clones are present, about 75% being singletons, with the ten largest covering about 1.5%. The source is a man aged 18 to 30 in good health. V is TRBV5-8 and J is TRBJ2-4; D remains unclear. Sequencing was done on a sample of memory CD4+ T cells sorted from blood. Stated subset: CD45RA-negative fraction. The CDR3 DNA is TGTGCCAGCAGCTTGGGCGGATTCGCCAAAAACATTCAGTACTTC. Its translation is CASSLGGFAKNIQYF.